These T cell receptor beta chains were read from a single sample in a study of CD8+CD57+ T cells in acquired aplastic anemia. TCRdb reanalysed the reads using MiXCR and keeps one entry per CDR3 protein. The sample contains just over 200,000 distinct CDR3 sequences, 65% of which appear only once. The specimen was sorted CD4+, CD8+, or CD8+CD57+ T cells (not recorded which) from PBMCs. Source of these receptors: a human donor with aplastic anemia. Both conserved end residues are part of each CDR3. A D gene is named only where the DNA matches it firmly. Clone size is stated in some rows and not others, as once, few, many or a class when expanded.

j_call d_call clone_size v_call cdr3_nt cdr3_aa
TRBJ1-5 - once TRBV4-2 TGTGCCAGCAGCCAAATCGCACAGGGCGATCAGCCCCAGCATTTT CASSQIAQGDQPQHF
TRBJ1-5 - few TRBV29-1 TGCAGCGTTAAGAATAGCAATCAGCCCCAGCATTTT CSVKNSNQPQHF
TRBJ1-2 TRBD1 - TRBV7-8 TGTGCCAGCAGCCCATTGGGGACAGGGTATGGCTACACCTTC CASSPLGTGYGYTF
TRBJ1-1 - - TRBV9 TGTGCCAGCAGCGGAGGGGAAAGGACTGAAGCTTTCTTT CASSGGERTEAFF
TRBJ1-2 - few TRBV9 TGTGCCAGCAGCGTAACGGGGGACTATGGCTACACCTTC CASSVTGDYGYTF
TRBJ2-3 - - TRBV24-1 TGTGCCACCAGTGGCGGGTTAAGCACAGATACGCAGTATTTT CATSGGLSTDTQYF
TRBJ1-1 - - TRBV2 TGTGCCAGCAGTGAAGCGGACAGCGGTAACACTGAAGCTTTCTTT CASSEADSGNTEAFF
TRBJ1-5 - few TRBV6-1 TGTGCCAGCATGGCTCACTCGGATCAGCCCCAGCATTTT CASMAHSDQPQHF
TRBJ1-1 - few TRBV15 TGTGCCACCAGCGGCACGGGAGGGAATACTGAAGCTTTCTTT CATSGTGGNTEAFF
TRBJ2-3 TRBD1 - TRBV9 TGTGCCAGCAGCCTAGAGACAGGGGGCGACGGCACAGTTCCGCAGTATTTT CASSLETGGDGTVPQYF
TRBJ1-1 TRBD1 - TRBV10-1 TGCGCCAGCAGCCCGACAGGGCAAACGAACACTGAAGCTTTCTTT CASSPTGQTNTEAFF
TRBJ2-3 - once TRBV2 TGTGCCACGCACCGGCTTAGTGATACGCAGTATTTT CATHRLSDTQYF
TRBJ2-7 TRBD2 - TRBV2 TGTGCCAGCAGTGTAGAGGGGAGGGACTACGAGCAGTACTTC CASSVEGRDYEQYF
TRBJ2-3 TRBD2 - TRBV7-2 TGTGCCAGCAGCCGAGCGGGGGTGGTAGATACGCAGTATTTT CASSRAGVVDTQYF
TRBJ2-5 TRBD2 - TRBV9 TGTGCCAGCAGCGGAGATCGACTAGCGGGGATGGAGACCCAGTACTTC CASSGDRLAGMETQYF
TRBJ1-6 - - TRBV2 TGTGCCAGCAGTGAAGCTCGATCACCCCTCCACTTT CASSEARSPLHF
TRBJ1-2 - - TRBV11-2 TGTGCCAGCAGCTCGCAGGCGTTGTCTGGCTACACCTTC CASSSQALSGYTF
TRBJ1-2 TRBD1 - TRBV19 TGTGCCAGTATGGGGGACAGAGCGTGGGCTAACTATGGCTACACCTTC CASMGDRAWANYGYTF
TRBJ2-7 TRBD2 few TRBV15 TGTGCCACCAGCAGAGATTGGCCTAGCGGGGCCTACGAGCAGTACTTC CATSRDWPSGAYEQYF
TRBJ1-5 - once TRBV10-1 - CANPRRGHGYTCSAHDSNQPQHF
TRBJ1-1 - - TRBV5-4 TGTGCCAGCAGCTTGGGGGGGGCGGAGGGAGACACTGAAGCTTTCTTT CASSLGGAEGDTEAFF
TRBJ1-5 - - TRBV19 TGTGCCAGTAGTTTCGGAGTGGGCAATCAGCCCCAGCATTTT CASSFGVGNQPQHF
TRBJ1-1 TRBD1 few TRBV7-8 TGTGCCAGCAGCCCCCAAGACAGGGACCCATACACTGAAGCTTTCTTT CASSPQDRDPYTEAFF
TRBJ2-2 TRBD2 - TRBV19 TGTGCCAGTAGTCTCAGGACTAGCGGGAGGGTGAACACCGGGGAGCTGTTTTTT CASSLRTSGRVNTGELFF
TRBJ2-7 - - TRBV7-9 TGTGCCAGCAGCTTTGCGGAGCTCTACGAGCAGTACTTC CASSFAELYEQYF
TRBJ2-3 - many TRBV12-3/TRBV12-4 TGTGCCCAGGCAGGGGGGGTGGGCACAGATACGCAGTATTTT CAQAGGVGTDTQYF
TRBJ2-1 - - TRBV19 TGTGCCAGTAGTATCGGGTTTGGGAATGAGCAGTTCTTC CASSIGFGNEQFF
TRBJ2-2 - - TRBV7-3 TGTGCCAGCAGCATGGGATCGGCCAGCACCGGGGAGCTGTTTTTT CASSMGSASTGELFF
TRBJ1-5 TRBD1 many TRBV12-3/TRBV12-4 TGTGCCAGCAGTGGGACAGGGCTAAGCAATCAGCCCCAGCATTTT CASSGTGLSNQPQHF
TRBJ2-5 TRBD2 once TRBV5-5 TGTGCCAGCAGCTTAGCCGGGCGGGGGATCGAGACCCAGTACTTC CASSLAGRGIETQYF
TRBJ2-5 TRBD2 many TRBV5-8 TGTGCCAGCAGCCGAGGGACTAGCGGGAATCAAGAGACCCAGTACTTC CASSRGTSGNQETQYF
TRBJ2-1 - few TRBV24-1 TGTGCCACCAGTGCTAGAGACAGCTCCTACAATGAGCAGTTCTTC CATSARDSSYNEQFF
TRBJ2-5 - - TRBV14 TGTGCCAGCAGCCCGGGACTGATGATAGAGACCCAGTACTTC CASSPGLMIETQYF
TRBJ1-5 - - TRBV24-1 TGTGCCACCAGTGACCTGGATAGCAATCAGCCCCAGCATTTT CATSDLDSNQPQHF
TRBJ2-3 TRBD1 many TRBV2 TGTGCCAGCAGAGCAACAGGGGGCGCACGTCCAGATACGCAGTATTTT CASRATGGARPDTQYF
TRBJ2-2 - - TRBV5-8 TGTGCCAGCAGCCATTCGACCGGGGAGCTGTTTTTT CASSHSTGELFF
TRBJ2-4 TRBD1 - TRBV5-4 TGCGCCAGCAGCCCCGGACAGGGCCTCGCTTTAGCCAAAAACATTCAGTACTTC CASSPGQGLALAKNIQYF
TRBJ1-4 - - TRBV24-1 TGTGCCACCAGTGATCCCAATCGAGGGGTTGCAACTAATGAAAAACTGTTTTTT CATSDPNRGVATNEKLFF
TRBJ2-7 - - TRBV2 TGTGCCAGCAGTGATAGTCGGACGACGGGGGAGCAGTACTTC CASSDSRTTGEQYF
TRBJ2-3 TRBD2 - TRBV24-1 TGTGCCACCAGTGGTGGCGCGGGAGCAGATACGCAGTATTTT CATSGGAGADTQYF
TRBJ1-2 - - TRBV5-1 TGCGCCAGCAGCTTGGCCAGTGGGAGGGCCCACTATGGCTACACCTTC CASSLASGRAHYGYTF
TRBJ2-3 TRBD2 many TRBV7-8 TGTGCCAGCAGCTCGGGGGGGGATACGCAGTATTTT CASSSGGDTQYF
TRBJ2-7 TRBD2 - TRBV20-1 TGCAGTGCCTCTAGCGGGGAACTCTACGAGCAGTACTTC CSASSGELYEQYF
TRBJ2-3 - - TRBV10-3 TGTGCCACGGGCGACAGTTCTAGCACAGATACGCAGTATTTT CATGDSSSTDTQYF
TRBJ2-7 TRBD2 - TRBV20-1 TGCAGTGCACAGAGAGTCGCGGGAGGGCCGGGTTCTGACGAGCAGTACTTC CSAQRVAGGPGSDEQYF
TRBJ1-1 - few TRBV7-2 TGTGCCAGCAGGTTCCCCGGGGGGTTTCTGGGCACTGAAGCTTTCTTT CASRFPGGFLGTEAFF
TRBJ1-5 - - TRBV20-1 TGCAGTGCTAGCGAAGGGAGCGGTCAGCCCCAGCATTTT CSASEGSGQPQHF